This TCR beta chain was retrieved from a study of Ad26.COV2.S vaccination and SARS-CoV-2 variants. Across the study: Into the muscle, Ad26.COV2.S was dosed once or twice, 56 days apart. Findings and caveats of the study: Total responses of T cells may have been underestimated by the analyses of TCR breadth and depth.

Remarks on this clone: Antigen: not known.

Treatment given: roughly 19 received Ad26.COV2.S at low or high dose, single or two shots; about 5 received placebo; per-sample allocation not given. Sampling took place 63 days after the first vaccine or placebo injection. Sequencing was performed with immunoSEQ multiplex PCR; in TCRdb, only in-frame clones are kept and a portion is missing. The sample has under 550,000 clones, around 87% seen once. This sequence was found in a person between 18 and 60 years old who received the Ad26.COV2.S COVID-19 vaccine or a placebo. Material: peripheral blood, obtained in a trial of Ad26.COV2.S vaccine versus placebo.

CDR3 in amino acids: CASSLVPTSGGAGDTQYF. DNA for the CDR3: TGTGCCAGCAGCTTAGTCCCGACTAGCGGGGGAGCCGGAGATACGCAGTATTTT. The J gene is TRBJ2-3, the V gene TRBV7-8; TRBD2 matches at 12 bases. Losses at the gene ends were 1 base for V and 5 bases for J; bases not matched to a gene: 10. Germline CDR1 and CDR2: SGHVS and FQNEAQ. The CDR3 is 18 residues long.